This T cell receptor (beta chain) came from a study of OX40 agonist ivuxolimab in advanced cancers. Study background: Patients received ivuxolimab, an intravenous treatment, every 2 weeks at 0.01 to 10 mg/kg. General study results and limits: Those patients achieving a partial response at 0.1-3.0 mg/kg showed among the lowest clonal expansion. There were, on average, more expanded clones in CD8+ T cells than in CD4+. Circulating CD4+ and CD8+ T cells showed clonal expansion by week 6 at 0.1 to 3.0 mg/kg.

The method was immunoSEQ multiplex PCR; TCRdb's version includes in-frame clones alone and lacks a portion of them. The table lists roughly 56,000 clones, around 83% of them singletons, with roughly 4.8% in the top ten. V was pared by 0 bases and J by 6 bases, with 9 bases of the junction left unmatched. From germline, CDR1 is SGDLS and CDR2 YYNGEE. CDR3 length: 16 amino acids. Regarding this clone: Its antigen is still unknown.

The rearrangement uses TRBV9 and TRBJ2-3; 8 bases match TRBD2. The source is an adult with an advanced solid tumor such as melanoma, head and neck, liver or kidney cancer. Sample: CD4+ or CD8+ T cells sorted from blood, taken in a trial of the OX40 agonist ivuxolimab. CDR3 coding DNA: TGTGCCAGCAGCGTAGGGCTAGCGGGTACCGGGGATACGCAGTATTTT. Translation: CASSVGLAGTGDTQYF. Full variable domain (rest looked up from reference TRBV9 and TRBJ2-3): DSGVTQTPKHLITATGQRVTLRCSPRSGDLSVYWYQQSLDQGLQFLIQYYNGEERAKGNILERFSAQQFPDLHSELNLSSLELGDSALYFCASSVGLAGTGDTQYFGPGTRLTVL.